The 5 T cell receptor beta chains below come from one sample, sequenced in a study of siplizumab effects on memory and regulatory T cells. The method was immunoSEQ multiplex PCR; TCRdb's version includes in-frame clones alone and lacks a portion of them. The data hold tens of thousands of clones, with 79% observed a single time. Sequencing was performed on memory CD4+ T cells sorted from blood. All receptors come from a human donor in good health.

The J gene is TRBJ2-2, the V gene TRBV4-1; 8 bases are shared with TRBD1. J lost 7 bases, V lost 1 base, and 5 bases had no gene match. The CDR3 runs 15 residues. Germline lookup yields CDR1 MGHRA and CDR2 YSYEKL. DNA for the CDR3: TGCGCCAGCAGCCAAGGGACAGGGAGGTACGGGGAGCTGTTTTTT. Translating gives CASSQGTGRYGELFF.

CDR3 loop: CASSTIWADRETFF. The CDR3 region has the DNA TGTGCCAGCAGCACAATCTGGGCGGACAGGGAGACTTTCTTT. The chain has TRBV7-2 and TRBJ1-1; TRBD1 aligns across 8 bases. Germline V gives CDR1 SGHTA, CDR2 FQGNSA. With V trimmed by 5 bases and J by 12 bases, 14 bases remained unmatched. The CDR3 is 14 residues long.

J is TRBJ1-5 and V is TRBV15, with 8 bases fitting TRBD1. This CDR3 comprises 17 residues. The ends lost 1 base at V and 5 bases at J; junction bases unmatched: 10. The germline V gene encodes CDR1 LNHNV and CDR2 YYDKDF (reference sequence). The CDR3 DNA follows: TGTGCCACCAGCAGAGGATACCCTGGACAGGGCCATCAGCCCCAGCATTTT. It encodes CATSRGYPGQGHQPQHF.

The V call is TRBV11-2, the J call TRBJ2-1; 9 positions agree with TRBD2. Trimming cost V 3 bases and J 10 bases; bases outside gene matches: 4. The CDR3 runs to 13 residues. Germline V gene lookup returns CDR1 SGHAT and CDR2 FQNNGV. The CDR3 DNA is TGTGCCAGCAGCTTTGTTCTAGCGGGGGAGCAGTTCTTC. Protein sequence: CASSFVLAGEQFF.

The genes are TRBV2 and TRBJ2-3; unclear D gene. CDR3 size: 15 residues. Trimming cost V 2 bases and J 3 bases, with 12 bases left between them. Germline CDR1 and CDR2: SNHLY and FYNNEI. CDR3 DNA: TGTGCCAGCAGTGAATTATCGTTTGGAACAGATACGCAGTATTTT. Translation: CASSELSFGTDTQYF.